The 31 T cell receptor beta chains listed next were all sequenced from one sample in a study of T cell responses to AZD1222 COVID-19 vaccine (dated by TCRdb to 2020 to 2023). Library creation used the immunoSEQ multiplex PCR assay. TCRdb holds this immuneACCESS table with in-frame rearrangements only. Some clones are missing; in checked studies, unresolved V genes explain under half, and the rest has no known cause. Within this sample are roughly 130,000 clones, with roughly 92% of them counted one time only. The top ten constitute 0.9% to 1.4% of the sample. This specimen's time point label, interpreted: about 28 days (+/-7) after the second vaccine dose. Sequenced material: peripheral blood, taken 28 days after the second AZD1222 dose. All receptors come from an adult who received the AZD1222 COVID-19 vaccine.

The gene calls are TRBV6-5 and TRBJ1-2; no clear D gene. Germline V gene data show CDR1 as MNHEY and CDR2 as SVGAGI. Between the trimmed V and J ends, which lost 5 bases and 1 base, there was a span of 8 bases. This CDR3 has 13 residues. CDR3 sequence reads: CASSPPDNYGYTF. The DNA of the CDR3 is TGTGCCAGCAGTCCACCAGATAACTATGGCTACACCTTC.

The chain couples TRBV5-1 to TRBJ1-1, with 7 bases that match TRBD1. This CDR3 has 14 residues. V was clipped by 4 bases and J by 8 bases; unmatched bases: 11. Germline loops: CDR1 SGHRS, CDR2 YFSETQ. CDR3 loop: CASSLQITGAEAFF. The CDR3, as DNA: TGCGCCAGCAGCCTCCAGATTACAGGGGCGGAAGCTTTCTTT.

The V and J genes are TRBV30 and TRBJ2-1; the D gene is possibly TRBD2 (6 bases). The CDR3 has 14 amino acids. Trimming shortened V by 2 bases and J by 8 bases, and 16 bases separated the two germline ends. Germline V CDR1 and CDR2: GTSNPN, SVGIG (reference sequence). The CDR3 coding sequence is TGTGCCTGGAGTCGGGGGTCTCGAGCCCATGAGCAGTTCTTC. It specifies CAWSRGSRAHEQFF.

The V gene is TRBV27, the J gene TRBJ1-1, with D possibly being TRBD1 (5 bases). The CDR3 extends over 14 amino acids. The V gene lost 8 bases and the J gene lost 4 bases, with 17 bases spanning the gap. From germline, CDR1 is MNHEY and CDR2 SMNVEV (reference sequence). Here the CDR3 reads CASGPRGRGTEAFF. CDR3 coding DNA: TGTGCCAGCGGCCCTCGGGGGAGGGGCACTGAAGCTTTCTTT.

The chain combines TRBV6-2 or TRBV6-3 with TRBJ1-5, with a weak D call TRBD1 (5 bases). The CDR3 runs to 14 residues. With 2 bases removed from V and 3 bases from J, the gap between germline ends came to 8 bases. From germline, CDR1 is MNHEY and CDR2 SVGEGT. The CDR3 loop reads CASSYQGVNQPQHF. The CDR3 DNA reads as TGTGCCAGCAGTTACCAGGGTGTCAATCAGCCCCAGCATTTT.

The chain links TRBV5-5 to TRBJ2-3, with 12 bases aligning to TRBD1. The CDR3 runs to 15 residues. In germline, CDR1 is SGHKS, CDR2 YYEKEE (reference sequence). V was pared by 3 bases and J by 4 bases, with 3 bases of the junction left unmatched. Written as DNA, the CDR3 is TGTGCCAGCAGCTCCGGGACAGGGGGCTCAGATACGCAGTATTTT. Its translation is CASSSGTGGSDTQYF.

This chain joins TRBV5-4 and TRBJ2-2; D is unresolved. The CDR3 totals 12 residues. From germline, CDR1 is SGHNT and CDR2 YYREEE (reference sequence). Trimming removed 1 base at V and 2 bases at J, with 0 bases between. CDR3 nucleotide sequence: TGTGCCAGCAGCTTGAACACCGGGGAGCTGTTTTTT. Translation gives CASSLNTGELFF.

J is TRBJ2-5 and V is TRBV7-8; 9 bases align to TRBD1. CDR3 size: 14 residues. Germline assignment: CDR1 SGHVS and CDR2 FQNEAQ. V lost 3 bases to trimming and J lost 5 bases; unmatched junction nucleotides: 4. The CDR3 loop is CASSFGQGWETQYF. The CDR3 region has the DNA TGTGCCAGCAGCTTTGGACAGGGGTGGGAGACCCAGTACTTC.

The CDR3 here is CASSQEPGTAWNEQFF. In nucleotides, the CDR3 is TGTGCCAGCAGCCAAGAACCCGGGACGGCCTGGAATGAGCAGTTCTTC. This rearrangement joins TRBV14 to TRBJ2-1, with D perhaps assigned TRBD1 or TRBD2 (5 bases each). Trimming removed 0 bases at V and 7 bases at J, with 16 bases between. The germline V gene encodes CDR1 SGHDN and CDR2 FVKESK. This CDR3 has 16 residues.

The CDR3 nucleotides read TGTGCCAGCAGTTACGGGACCGCTGATCTCCCCCAGCATTTT. The encoded protein is CASSYGTADLPQHF. This chain links TRBV6-5 with TRBJ1-5; D may be TRBD1 (5 bases). Trimming removed 2 bases from V and 10 bases from J, with 15 bases in between. The V gene's germline CDR1 is MNHEY and CDR2 SVGAGI. This CDR3 has 14 amino acids.

J is TRBJ2-7 and V is TRBV10-3; tentative D call: TRBD1 (5 bases). Germline loops: CDR1 ENHRY, CDR2 SYGVKD. CDR3 length: 16 residues. V was clipped by 6 bases and J by 3 bases, with 21 bases between them. The CDR3 loop reads CAISPDRQGRSYEQYF. CDR3 bases: TGTGCCATCAGCCCGGACCGGCAGGGAAGGAGCTACGAGCAGTACTTC.

This clone was found once. The V and J genes are TRBV4-1 and TRBJ2-3, with TRBD2 matching over 9 bases. V gave up 1 base and J gave up 4 bases; unmatched junction bases: 6. Germline CDR1 reads MGHRA; CDR2 reads YSYEKL. The CDR3 loop spans 16 amino acids. DNA for the CDR3: TGCGCCAGCAGCCAAGGAAACAGCGGGGGGTCAGATACGCAGTATTTT. The encoded protein is CASSQGNSGGSDTQYF.

This sequence joins TRBV19 and TRBJ1-5, with D possibly being TRBD1 (6 bases). The CDR3 length is 17 residues. Germline values: CDR1 LNHDA, CDR2 SQIVND (reference sequence). V lost 7 bases, J lost 0 bases, and 19 bases lay in between. The CDR3 loop reads CASTPPGRGDSNQPQHF. The DNA of the CDR3 is TGTGCCAGTACCCCCCCCGGCAGGGGTGATAGCAATCAGCCCCAGCATTTT.

This clone was counted a single time. The chain has TRBV19 and TRBJ2-1; TRBD1 matches at 11 bases. The CDR3 length is 15 residues. Germline lookup yields CDR1 LNHDA and CDR2 SQIVND (reference sequence). V was pared by 5 bases and J by 7 bases, with 7 bases of the junction left unmatched. The CDR3, as DNA: TGTGCCAGTAGTTCCGGACAGGGGGCATTGAATGAGCAGTTCTTC. It is translated as CASSSGQGALNEQFF.

A single count supports this clone. This chain joins TRBV9 and TRBJ2-2; TRBD1 agrees at 7 bases. In germline, CDR1 is SGDLS, CDR2 YYNGEE. The CDR3 is 12 residues long. With V trimmed by 4 bases and J by 7 bases, 1 base remained unmatched. The CDR3 reads CASSRQGGELFF. The CDR3 region has the DNA TGTGCCAGCAGCCGACAGGGCGGGGAGCTGTTTTTT.

CDR3 in DNA: TGTGCCAGCAGCCGACAGATGTTCACCACCGGGGAGCTGTTTTTT. As protein: CASSRQMFTTGELFF. The chain has TRBV14 and TRBJ2-2; weak D call: TRBD1 (5 bases). The V gene's germline CDR1 is SGHDN and CDR2 FVKESK. This CDR3 region has 15 residues. With 4 bases removed from V and 4 bases from J, the gap between germline ends came to 13 bases.

V gene TRBV7-9 combines with J gene TRBJ2-5; 11 bases agree with TRBD2. The germline V gene has CDR1 SEHNR and CDR2 FQNEAQ (reference sequence). Trimming cost V 4 bases and J 4 bases; bases outside gene matches: 11. The CDR3 is 17 residues long. The CDR3 loop is CASSSPQTSGIRETQYF. The CDR3 bases are TGTGCCAGCAGCTCTCCCCAGACTAGCGGGATTCGAGAGACCCAGTACTTC.

In this sample, this clone turned up many times. This chain joins TRBV19 and TRBJ2-2; the match to TRBD2 covers 7 bases. V was pared by 5 bases and J by 2 bases, with 5 bases of the junction left unmatched. Germline V gene lookup returns CDR1 LNHDA and CDR2 SQIVND (reference sequence). This CDR3 contains 15 residues. CDR3 loop: CASSLASGNTGELFF. The CDR3 DNA sequence: TGTGCCAGTAGTTTGGCTAGCGGAAACACCGGGGAGCTGTTTTTT.

The gene calls are TRBV12-3 or TRBV12-4 and TRBJ2-2; D is possibly TRBD1 (5 bases). V was cut by 6 bases and J by 7 bases, with 6 bases left in between. CDR3 size: 11 residues. The CDR3 DNA reads as TGTGCCAGCAGGACAGTCGGGGAGCTGTTTTTT. It specifies CASRTVGELFF.

This chain joins TRBV7-3 and TRBJ2-1; the D gene is possibly TRBD1 (5 bases). This CDR3 is 12 amino acids long. V dropped 5 bases and J dropped 10 bases, with 12 bases sitting between them. The V gene's germline CDR1 is SGHTA and CDR2 FQGTGA. The CDR3 is CASSPYPGEQFF. For the CDR3, the DNA is TGTGCCAGCAGCCCCTACCCAGGGGAGCAGTTCTTC.

This sequence joins TRBV29-1 and TRBJ1-1; D gene unclear. The CDR3 runs to 14 residues. V shed 6 bases and J shed 0 bases, with 14 bases lying between them. Looked up from germline, CDR1 is SQVTM and CDR2 is ANQGSEA. CDR3 in amino acids: CSVKVGGMNTEAFF. In DNA, the CDR3 is TGCAGCGTCAAGGTGGGAGGGATGAACACTGAAGCTTTCTTT.

This clone is a singleton in its sample. The gene calls are TRBV7-2 and TRBJ1-1; TRBD1 aligns across 11 bases. Trimming at V came to 4 bases and at J to 4 bases, leaving 8 bases not matched to a gene. The CDR3 is made up of 16 amino acids. Per germline, CDR1 SGHTA and CDR2 FQGNSA. CDR3 coding DNA: TGTGCCAGCAGCTCCCCCGGGACAGGGGGGACCACTGAAGCTTTCTTT. Its protein is CASSSPGTGGTTEAFF.

The chain combines TRBV18 with TRBJ2-7; TRBD1 or TRBD2 may be the D gene (6 bases each). The V end was cut by 3 bases, the J end by 1 base, with 13 bases between. CDR1 is KGHSH and CDR2 is LQKENI in the germline V gene. This CDR3 is 15 amino acids long. The CDR3 region is CASSPDGGPSYEQYF. The CDR3 nucleotides are TGTGCCAGCTCACCTGACGGGGGCCCTTCCTACGAGCAGTACTTC.

This clone was counted a single time. The rearrangement links TRBV7-8 to TRBJ2-1; 13 positions agree with TRBD2. The CDR3 contains 15 residues. Germline CDR1 and CDR2: SGHVS and FQNEAQ. V dropped 5 bases and J dropped 9; count of bases not matched to a gene: 7. Here the CDR3 reads CASSLWTSGSTEQFF. The CDR3 DNA reads TGTGCCAGCAGCCTTTGGACTAGCGGGAGTACTGAGCAGTTCTTC.

The chain uses TRBV9 and TRBJ2-5, with D tentatively TRBD2 (6 bases). This CDR3 is built from 14 residues. V lost 3 bases and J lost 5, with 14 bases in between. The V gene's germline CDR1 is SGDLS and CDR2 YYNGEE. CDR3 in DNA: TGTGCCAGCAGCGCCTCGGGGGTTTGGGAGACCCAGTACTTC. It encodes CASSASGVWETQYF.

V gene TRBV6-2 or TRBV6-3 combines with J gene TRBJ1-1, with D uncertain. The germline gives CDR1 MNHEY, CDR2 SVGEGT. V gave up 4 bases and J gave up 3 bases, with 6 bases separating them. This CDR3 region has 12 residues. Here the CDR3 reads CASSFSYTEAFF. The CDR3 nucleotides are TGTGCCAGCAGTTTTTCGTACACTGAAGCTTTCTTT.

The chain links TRBV11-3 to TRBJ2-3; 7 bases are shared with TRBD1. This CDR3 spans 14 amino acids. CDR1 and CDR2 (germline): SGHNT, YENEEA. The V and J ends lost 5 bases and 3 bases, in that order; junction bases with no gene match: 5. CDR3 nucleotides: TGTGCCAGCAGCCGCAGACAGGGAACAGATACGCAGTATTTT. Amino acid sequence: CASSRRQGTDTQYF. Full variable domain (rest looked up from reference TRBV11-3 and TRBJ2-3): EAGVVQSPRYKIIEKKQPVAFWCNPISGHNTLYWYLQNLGQGPELLIRYENEEAVDDSQLPKDRFSAERLKGVDSTLKIQPAELGDSAVYLCASSRRQGTDTQYFGPGTRLTVL.

The V and J genes are TRBV3-1 (or the pseudogene TRBV3-2) and TRBJ2-1; unclear D gene. Trimming left V 1 base short and J 0 bases short, with 13 bases between. The germline V gene encodes CDR1 LGHDT and CDR2 YNNKEL (reference sequence). The CDR3 spans 17 residues. DNA for the CDR3: TGTGCCAGCAGCCAAGGGCAGGCCCTGAGCTCCTACAATGAGCAGTTCTTC. Residues: CASSQGQALSSYNEQFF.

The chain couples TRBV7-9 to TRBJ1-2; D uncertain. The CDR3 contains 13 residues. Between the trimmed V and J ends, which lost 4 bases and 10 bases, there was a span of 16 bases. Germline V gene data show CDR1 as SEHNR and CDR2 as FQNEAQ (reference sequence). The CDR3 nucleotides read TGTGCCAGCAGCTCCGGACTGCTATGGGCCTACACCTTC. Its protein product is CASSSGLLWAYTF.

The chain employs TRBV3-1 (or the pseudogene TRBV3-2) and TRBJ1-5; no definite D call. The germline V gene has CDR1 LGHDT and CDR2 YNNKEL (reference sequence). V was cut by 1 base and J by 4 bases, with 17 bases left in between. The CDR3 has 17 amino acids. In DNA, the CDR3 is TGTGCCAGCAGCCAAGGAGTGGAACAGCCTTGTAATCAGCCCCAGCATTTT. Amino acid sequence: CASSQGVEQPCNQPQHF.

The rearrangement joins TRBV7-2 to TRBJ1-1, with D unresolved. The CDR3 covers 17 residues. Trimming shortened V by 1 base and J by 4 bases, and 19 bases separated the two germline ends. Per the germline V gene, CDR1 is SGHTA and CDR2 is FQGNSA. CDR3 amino acids: CASSLVRLGNNSTEAFF. In DNA, the CDR3 is TGTGCCAGCAGCTTAGTGAGGTTGGGGAATAATAGCACTGAAGCTTTCTTT.